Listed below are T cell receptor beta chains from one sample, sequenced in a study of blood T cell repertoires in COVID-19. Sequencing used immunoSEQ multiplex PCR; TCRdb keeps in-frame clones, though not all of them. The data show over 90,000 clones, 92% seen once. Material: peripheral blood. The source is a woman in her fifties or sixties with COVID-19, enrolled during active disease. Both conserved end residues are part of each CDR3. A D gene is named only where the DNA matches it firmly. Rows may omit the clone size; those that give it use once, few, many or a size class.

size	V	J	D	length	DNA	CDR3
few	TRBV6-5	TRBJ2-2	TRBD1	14	TGTGCCAGCAACCCGACAGGGAGCACCGGGGAGCTGTTTTTT	CASNPTGSTGELFF
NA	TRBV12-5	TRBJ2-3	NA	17	TGTGCTAGTGGTCTTGACGCGTGGGAAGGGGGCACAGATACGCAGTATTTT	CASGLDAWEGGTDTQYF
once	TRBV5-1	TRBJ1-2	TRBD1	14	TGCGCCAGCAGCTTCGACACAGGGGGCGATGGCTACACCTTC	CASSFDTGGDGYTF
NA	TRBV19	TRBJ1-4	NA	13	TGTGCCACCGGAGGACGGACTAATGAAAAACTGTTTTTT	CATGGRTNEKLFF
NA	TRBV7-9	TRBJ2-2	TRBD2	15	TGTGCCAGCAGCCTAGCGGGGGGGCCCACCGGGGAGCTGTTTTTT	CASSLAGGPTGELFF
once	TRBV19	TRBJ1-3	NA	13	TGTGCCAGTAGTAAGAGCTCTGGAAACACCATATATTTT	CASSKSSGNTIYF
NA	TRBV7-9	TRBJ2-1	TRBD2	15	TGTGCCAGCAGCCCCCCGGGACTAGCGGGGGATGAGCAGTTCTTC	CASSPPGLAGDEQFF
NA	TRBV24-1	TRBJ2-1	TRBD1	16	TGTGCCACCAGTGATCTCGACAGGGGGTCCTACAATGAGCAGTTCTTC	CATSDLDRGSYNEQFF
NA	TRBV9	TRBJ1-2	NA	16	TGTGCCAGCAGCGTAGCTAGTTGGGACACGGTGTATGGCTACACCTTC	CASSVASWDTVYGYTF
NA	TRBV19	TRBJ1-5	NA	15	TGTGCCAGTAGTTTAACGGAGAGGAGCAATCAGCCCCAGCATTTT	CASSLTERSNQPQHF
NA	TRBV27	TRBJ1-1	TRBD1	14	TGTGCCAGCAGTCACGGACAGGCAAACACTGAAGCTTTCTTT	CASSHGQANTEAFF
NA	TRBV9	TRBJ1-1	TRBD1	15	TGTGCCAGCAGCGCCAGGGACAGGGGCTGGCCTGAAGCTTTCTTT	CASSARDRGWPEAFF
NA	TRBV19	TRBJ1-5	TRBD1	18	TGTGCCAGTAGTATAACGGGGGGACAGGGATATAGCAATCAGCCCCAGCATTTT	CASSITGGQGYSNQPQHF
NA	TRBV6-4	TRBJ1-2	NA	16	TGTGCCAGCAGTGACTCGAACAGGGATACCTCCTATGGCTACACCTTC	CASSDSNRDTSYGYTF
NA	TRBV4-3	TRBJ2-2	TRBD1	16	TGCGCCAGCAGCCTGGACAGGGGGCGCGCCACCGGGGAGCTGTTTTTT	CASSLDRGRATGELFF
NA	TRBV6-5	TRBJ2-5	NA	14	TGTGCCAGCAGGCCTTCAGGGGTGCGGGAGACCCAGTACTTC	CASRPSGVRETQYF
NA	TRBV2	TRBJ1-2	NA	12	TGTGCCAGCAGTAGAACCAGGGGCGGCTACACCTTC	CASSRTRGGYTF
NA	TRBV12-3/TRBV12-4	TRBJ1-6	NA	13	TGTGCCAGCACCCTTGGGGGGGCTTCACCCCTCCACTTT	CASTLGGASPLHF
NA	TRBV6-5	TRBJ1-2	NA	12	TGTGCCAGCAGTTTTGGGGGAGGTGGCTACACCTTC	CASSFGGGGYTF
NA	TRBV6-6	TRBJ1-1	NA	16	TGTGCCAGCAGTTACGGAATATCAGGGATGAACACTGAAGCTTTCTTT	CASSYGISGMNTEAFF
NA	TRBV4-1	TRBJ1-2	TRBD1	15	TGCGCCAGCAGCGCAGACAGGGTAAACCCTTGGGGCTACACCTTC	CASSADRVNPWGYTF
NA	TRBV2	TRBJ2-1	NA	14	TGTGCCAGCAGAGGAGGGCCTAGGGTGGGAGAGCAGTTCTTC	CASRGGPRVGEQFF
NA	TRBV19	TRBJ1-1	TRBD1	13	TGTGCCAGTCGACAGGGGGAGAACACTGAAGCTTTCTTT	CASRQGENTEAFF
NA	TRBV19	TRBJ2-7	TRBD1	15	TGTGCCAGTAGTATCGGGGGACAGGGGGCCTACGAGCAGTACTTC	CASSIGGQGAYEQYF
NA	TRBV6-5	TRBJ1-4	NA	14	TGTGCCAGCAGCACAGACATCTTCGGAGAAAAACTGTTTTTT	CASSTDIFGEKLFF
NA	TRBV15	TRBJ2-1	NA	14	TGTGCCACCAGCAGAGATGGACAGTACAATGAGCAGTTCTTC	CATSRDGQYNEQFF
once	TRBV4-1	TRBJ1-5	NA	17	TGCGCCAGCAGCCTCGACAGCCCAGGGGCTAGCAATCAGCCCCAGCATTTT	CASSLDSPGASNQPQHF
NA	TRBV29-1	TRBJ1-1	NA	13	TGCAGCGTTCCTAATCTCGGGAGCACTGAAGCTTTCTTT	CSVPNLGSTEAFF
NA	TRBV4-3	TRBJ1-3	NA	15	TGCGCCAGCAGCCAAGAAAACACAGACGGAAACACCATATATTTT	CASSQENTDGNTIYF